This T cell receptor (beta chain) was sequenced in a study of shared clonotypes between healthy human individuals. Germline CDR1 PRHDT, CDR2 FYEKMQ (reference sequence). CDR3 length: 18 amino acids. With V trimmed by 2 bases and J by 0 bases, 11 bases remained unmatched. The study, taken as a whole, reports: Among the subsets, naive ones generally showed larger estimated richness than memory ones. Genetic and exposure-history diversity was limited by the small donor number.

Naive CD8 cells lacked CD45RO and underwent positive selection for CCR7, leaving out terminally differentiated effector memory CD45RA+ cells. Everyone who donated was a Caucasian adult who lived in Nashville, Tennessee. Of note for this clone: Antigen: not known.

An assay was performed, and its level was deep. Measured with immunoSEQ multiplex PCR; TCRdb has only the in-frame clones, and not every one. The profile covers about 2,200,000 clones, with 85% to 95% appearing a single time and roughly 1.8% taken by the ten largest. This chain links TRBV13 with TRBJ2-3; TRBD2 aligns across 7 bases. The sequencing input was naive CD8+ T cells from PBMCs. The TCR originated in a man aged 18 to 30 in good health. Some clones in this sample may be carry-over from other donors' samples. The CDR3 here is CASSLLGTLAESTDTQYF. The CDR3 nucleotides are TGTGCCAGCAGCTTACTCGGAACGCTAGCGGAGAGCACAGATACGCAGTATTTT.